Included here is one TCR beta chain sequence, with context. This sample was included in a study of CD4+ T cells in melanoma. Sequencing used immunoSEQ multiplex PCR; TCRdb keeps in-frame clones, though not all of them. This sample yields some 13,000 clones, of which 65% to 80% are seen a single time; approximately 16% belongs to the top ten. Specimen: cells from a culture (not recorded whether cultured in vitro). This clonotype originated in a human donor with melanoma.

In DNA, the CDR3 is TGTGCCAGTAGTATAGCCCTTGACAGGGGGCTCGGTGGCTACACCTTC. Translating gives CASSIALDRGLGGYTF. The genes are TRBV19 and TRBJ1-2, with 10 nucleotides matching TRBD1. Looked up from germline, CDR1 is LNHDA and CDR2 is SQIVND (reference sequence). The trim removed 1 base at V and 7 bases at J, leaving 9 bases unmatched. This CDR3 has 16 amino acids.